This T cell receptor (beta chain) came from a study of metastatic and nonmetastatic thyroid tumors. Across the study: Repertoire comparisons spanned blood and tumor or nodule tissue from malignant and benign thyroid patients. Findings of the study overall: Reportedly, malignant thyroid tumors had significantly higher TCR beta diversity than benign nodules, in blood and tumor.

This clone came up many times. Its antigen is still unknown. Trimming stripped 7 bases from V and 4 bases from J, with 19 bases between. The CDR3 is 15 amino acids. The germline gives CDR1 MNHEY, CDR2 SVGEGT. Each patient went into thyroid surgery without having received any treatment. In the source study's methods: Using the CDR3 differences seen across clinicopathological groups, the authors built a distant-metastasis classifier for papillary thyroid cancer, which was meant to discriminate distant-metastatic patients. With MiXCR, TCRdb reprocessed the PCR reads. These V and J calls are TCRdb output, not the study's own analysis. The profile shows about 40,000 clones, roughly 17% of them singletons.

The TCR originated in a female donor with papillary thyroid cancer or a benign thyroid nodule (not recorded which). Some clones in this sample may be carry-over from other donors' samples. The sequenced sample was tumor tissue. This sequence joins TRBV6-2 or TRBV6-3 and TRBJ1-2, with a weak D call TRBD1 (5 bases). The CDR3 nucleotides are TGTGCCAGCACAAAGGACGGGACCTCTTTCTATGGCTACACCTTC. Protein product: CASTKDGTSFYGYTF.